These T cell receptor beta chains were read from a single sample in a study of T cells in pancreatic ductal adenocarcinoma. TCRdb's copy holds only in-frame clones and misses some; the assay was immunoSEQ multiplex PCR. The sample lists approximately 19,000 clones; about 90% were seen once. Input material: PBMCs. These receptors were obtained from a human donor with pancreatic ductal adenocarcinoma. Each CDR3 is given with its conserved first and last residue. A D gene is named only where the DNA matches it firmly. The size entry is marked missing in some rows and otherwise reads once, few, many or a size class.

DNA: TGTGCCAGCAGCTTAGGAGGCAGGGGGAGAAGTGGAGATGGCTACACCTTC
CDR3: CASSLGGRGRSGDGYTF
J: TRBJ1-2
D: TRBD1
size: NA
length: 17
V: TRBV11-2

DNA: TGTGCCAGCAGCCGGGACAGGGGGCGCCTTCAAGAGACCCAGTACTTC
CDR3: CASSRDRGRLQETQYF
J: TRBJ2-5
D: TRBD1
size: NA
length: 16
V: TRBV5-6

DNA: TGCGCCAGCAGGCTCCAACCACAGGGTTCCGAGCAGTACTTC
CDR3: CASRLQPQGSEQYF
J: TRBJ2-7
D: NA
size: NA
length: 14
V: TRBV5-1

DNA: TGTGCCAGCAGCCCCGGGGTAGGCGAAGAGACCCAGTACTTC
CDR3: CASSPGVGEETQYF
J: TRBJ2-5
D: NA
size: NA
length: 14
V: TRBV7-9

DNA: TGTGCCAGCAGTTCGGGTTTAGGAAACACCATATATTTT
CDR3: CASSSGLGNTIYF
J: TRBJ1-3
D: NA
size: few
length: 13
V: TRBV6-1

DNA: TGTGCCAGCTGCGAGGGCGGGGAGCTGTTTTTT
CDR3: CASCEGGELFF
J: TRBJ2-2
D: NA
size: NA
length: 11
V: TRBV25-1

DNA: TGTGCCAGCTCTTCGGGATGGAAGGAGGTGCAGTACTTC
CDR3: CASSSGWKEVQYF
J: TRBJ2-7
D: NA
size: NA
length: 13
V: TRBV18

DNA: TGCGCCAGCGCCTCTAGCGGGGGGGGAGTTAACACAGATACGCAGTATTTT
CDR3: CASASSGGGVNTDTQYF
J: TRBJ2-3
D: TRBD2
size: NA
length: 17
V: TRBV5-1

DNA: TGTGCCAGCGGCCCGGGACAGTTACATGCTGGCTACACCTTC
CDR3: CASGPGQLHAGYTF
J: TRBJ1-2
D: TRBD1
size: NA
length: 14
V: TRBV2

DNA: TGTGCCTGGAGTGGCCAAAGCACCTTAGGGGGGGGGCGTACTGAAGCTTTCTTT
CDR3: CAWSGQSTLGGGRTEAFF
J: TRBJ1-1
D: NA
size: NA
length: 18
V: TRBV30

DNA: TGTGCCAGCAGCTTAGCGGCAGGGTATAATGAAAAACTGTTTTTT
CDR3: CASSLAAGYNEKLFF
J: TRBJ1-4
D: NA
size: NA
length: 15
V: TRBV11-3

DNA: TGCGCCAGCAGCCCGGGGGGACAGGTGGGGCGGACGCAGTATTTT
CDR3: CASSPGGQVGRTQYF
J: TRBJ2-3
D: NA
size: once
length: 15
V: TRBV5-1

DNA: TGCGCCAGCAGCTTGGATGGACAGGGTAGCTACGAGCAGTACTTC
CDR3: CASSLDGQGSYEQYF
J: TRBJ2-7
D: TRBD1
size: few
length: 15
V: TRBV5-1

DNA: TGTGCCAGCAGGGTAACAGGACACAACTATGGCTACACCTTC
CDR3: CASRVTGHNYGYTF
J: TRBJ1-2
D: NA
size: NA
length: 14
V: TRBV6-5

DNA: TGTGCCAGCAGGACAGGGGCGGGGGGGCCCAATGAGCAGTTCTTC
CDR3: CASRTGAGGPNEQFF
J: TRBJ2-1
D: NA
size: NA
length: 15
V: TRBV28

DNA: TGTGCCAGCCGAAAAAGCGGGGCCCGCAATGAGCAGTTCTTC
CDR3: CASRKSGARNEQFF
J: TRBJ2-1
D: TRBD2
size: NA
length: 14
V: TRBV7-8

DNA: TGTGCCAGTAGTATGGAGACAGGGGGGCTCGGCTACGAGCAGTACTTC
CDR3: CASSMETGGLGYEQYF
J: TRBJ2-7
D: TRBD1
size: NA
length: 16
V: TRBV19

DNA: TGTGCCAGCAGTGAAGGGGGGGGCACAGATACGCAGTATTTT
CDR3: CASSEGGGTDTQYF
J: TRBJ2-3
D: NA
size: NA
length: 14
V: TRBV6-1

DNA: TGCGCCAGCAGCTTGGGTTTAGATCAGCCCCAGCATTTT
CDR3: CASSLGLDQPQHF
J: TRBJ1-5
D: NA
size: NA
length: 13
V: TRBV5-1

DNA: TGTGCCAGCAGTACCGCCGAGGATTCACCCCTCCACTTT
CDR3: CASSTAEDSPLHF
J: TRBJ1-6
D: NA
size: NA
length: 13
V: TRBV2